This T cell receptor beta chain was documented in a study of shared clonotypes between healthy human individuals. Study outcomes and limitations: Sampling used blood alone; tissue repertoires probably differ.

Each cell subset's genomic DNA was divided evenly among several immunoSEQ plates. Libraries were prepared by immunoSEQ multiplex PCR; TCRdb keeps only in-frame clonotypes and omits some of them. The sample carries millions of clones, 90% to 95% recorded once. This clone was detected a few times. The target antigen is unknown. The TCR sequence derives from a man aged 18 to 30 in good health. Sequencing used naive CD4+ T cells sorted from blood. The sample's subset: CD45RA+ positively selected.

The CDR3 nucleotides read TGTGCCATCAGTGAGCCCTCCGGGACTAGCGGGGGGAAGCAGTTCTTC. As protein: CAISEPSGTSGGKQFF. The gene calls are TRBV10-3 and TRBJ2-1, with 15 bases fitting TRBD2. The CDR3 runs to 16 residues. V lost 2 bases to trimming and J lost 11 bases; unmatched junction nucleotides: 7. Germline lookup yields CDR1 ENHRY and CDR2 SYGVKD.